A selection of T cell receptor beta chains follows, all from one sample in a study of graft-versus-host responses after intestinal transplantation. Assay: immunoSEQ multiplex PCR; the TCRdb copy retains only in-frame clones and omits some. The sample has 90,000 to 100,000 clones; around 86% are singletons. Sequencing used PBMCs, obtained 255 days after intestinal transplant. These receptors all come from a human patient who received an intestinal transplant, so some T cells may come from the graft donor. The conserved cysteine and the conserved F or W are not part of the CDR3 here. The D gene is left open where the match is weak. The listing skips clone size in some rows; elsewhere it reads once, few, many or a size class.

cdr3_aa: ASSEQGLGETQY
clone_size: .
v_call: TRBV2
j_call: TRBJ2-5
d_call: .

cdr3_aa: ASSLSGYEYGEQF
clone_size: .
v_call: TRBV28
j_call: TRBJ2-1
d_call: .

cdr3_aa: ASSQSQGAYEQY
clone_size: .
v_call: TRBV5-4
j_call: TRBJ2-7
d_call: TRBD1

cdr3_aa: ASRTLAGGPITGELF
clone_size: .
v_call: TRBV27
j_call: TRBJ2-2
d_call: TRBD2

cdr3_aa: SASGTGQY
clone_size: .
v_call: TRBV20-1
j_call: TRBJ2-7
d_call: TRBD1

cdr3_aa: ASSLRRLAEYNEQF
clone_size: .
v_call: TRBV7-8
j_call: TRBJ2-1
d_call: TRBD2

cdr3_aa: ASSWGGRKETQY
clone_size: .
v_call: TRBV27
j_call: TRBJ2-5
d_call: TRBD2

cdr3_aa: ASSEYGQGKTQY
clone_size: .
v_call: TRBV25-1
j_call: TRBJ2-5
d_call: .

cdr3_aa: ASSLTPGELF
clone_size: .
v_call: TRBV7-9
j_call: TRBJ2-2
d_call: .

cdr3_aa: ASSSPRDRGEAF
clone_size: .
v_call: TRBV7-6
j_call: TRBJ1-1
d_call: TRBD1

cdr3_aa: ASSWKDRSYTEAF
clone_size: .
v_call: TRBV5-4
j_call: TRBJ1-1
d_call: .

cdr3_aa: AWSIGSSYEQY
clone_size: .
v_call: TRBV30
j_call: TRBJ2-7
d_call: .

cdr3_aa: ASSSGQGDQPQH
clone_size: once
v_call: TRBV28
j_call: TRBJ1-5
d_call: TRBD1

cdr3_aa: ATRRGNEKLF
clone_size: .
v_call: TRBV7-9
j_call: TRBJ1-4
d_call: .

cdr3_aa: ASSVGTAGQKLF
clone_size: .
v_call: TRBV9
j_call: TRBJ1-4
d_call: TRBD1

cdr3_aa: ASSDTSTDTQY
clone_size: .
v_call: TRBV5-1
j_call: TRBJ2-3
d_call: .

cdr3_aa: ASSLAYRAENTEAF
clone_size: .
v_call: TRBV5-6
j_call: TRBJ1-1
d_call: .

cdr3_aa: ASSLGSGNTIY
clone_size: .
v_call: TRBV7-6
j_call: TRBJ1-3
d_call: .

cdr3_aa: ASRPGTSATYEQY
clone_size: .
v_call: TRBV6-1
j_call: TRBJ2-7
d_call: TRBD2

cdr3_aa: ASRDIGETQY
clone_size: .
v_call: TRBV6-5
j_call: TRBJ2-5
d_call: .

cdr3_aa: ASSRGPEAYEQY
clone_size: .
v_call: TRBV7-7
j_call: TRBJ2-7
d_call: .

cdr3_aa: ASRTRGRGYT
clone_size: .
v_call: TRBV6-1
j_call: TRBJ1-2
d_call: TRBD1

cdr3_aa: ASSFRDSSYEQY
clone_size: .
v_call: TRBV27
j_call: TRBJ2-7
d_call: TRBD1

cdr3_aa: ASSLGGLGGYGYT
clone_size: .
v_call: TRBV7-8
j_call: TRBJ1-2
d_call: .

cdr3_aa: SVEFGPGQGAGLSGYT
clone_size: once
v_call: TRBV29-1
j_call: TRBJ1-2
d_call: TRBD1

cdr3_aa: ASSIEGAGNQPQH
clone_size: .
v_call: TRBV19
j_call: TRBJ1-5
d_call: TRBD1